The present TCR beta chain was sequenced within a study of shared clonotypes between healthy human individuals. Sequenced by immunoSEQ multiplex PCR; TCRdb stores in-frame clones only, minus some. In the table there are around 2,000,000 clones, approximately 94% of which are singletons. Points on this clone: What it binds is unknown.

The study, taken as a whole, reports: Non-shared clonotypes were found to have lower generation probabilities than the clonotypes that were shared by all four of the sorted-subset donors.

The junction had 9 bases not matched to a gene; V was cut back by 4 bases and J by 4 bases. CDR3 length: 16 residues. Germline V gene data show CDR1 as MNHNS and CDR2 as SASEGT. Naive CD8 cells lacked CD45RO, underwent positive selection for CCR7 and left out terminally differentiated effector memory CD45RA+ cells. The material sequenced was naive CD8+ T cells sorted from blood. The clonotype originates from a man in his late teens or twenties in good health. The chain employs TRBV6-1 and TRBJ2-2; 7 bases fit TRBD1. CDR3 protein: CASSADRASLTGELFF. DNA for the CDR3: TGTGCCAGCAGTGCAGACAGGGCTAGTCTCACCGGGGAGCTGTTTTTT.